This T cell receptor (beta chain) was captured in a study of shared clonotypes between healthy human individuals (dated by TCRdb to the early 2020s). Regarding the complete study: A couple of women and a few men aged 18 to 49 years were included in the cohort. For each donor, CD4 naive and CD4 memory were each given three plates, CD8 naive was given two plates, and CD8 memory was given one plate. Blood TCR repertoires of roughly 5 healthy adults were deeply sequenced to estimate repertoire size and the extent of clonotype sharing between individuals. Libraries were prepared and TCR repertoires were sequenced by different laboratories using diverse techniques, in order to increase sequencing depth and limit assay-specific biases. Each donor's leukapheresis produced roughly between roughly 0.94 and 9.5 billion PBMCs. The research as a whole found: Sharing across a few donors was observed for around 5% of naive CD4, about 3.2% of naive CD8, over 2% of memory CD4, and roughly 0.4% of memory CD8 clonotypes. Higher generation probabilities were observed for clonotypes shared by all four sorted-subset donors than for non-shared clonotypes. Pairwise subsampling led to the expectation that sequencing depth would affect the degree of clonotype sharing among donors. Naive subsets generally had larger estimated clonotype richness than memory subsets. Rarefaction of sorted-subset datasets indicated incomplete sequencing despite the large sequencing depth. Because the study included a small number of donors, the genetic and exposure-history diversity represented was limited. Sampling was limited to blood, and TCR repertoires in tissue likely differ from TCR repertoires in blood.

Using the deep immunoSEQ assay, TCR CDR3 regions were amplified from genomic DNA by multiplex PCR. Extracted genomic DNA from each cell subset was distributed evenly across all wells of several immunoSEQ 96-well plates, and each plate was treated as a replicate. For sorted subsets, roughly 200 ng of genomic DNA, equivalent to about 30,000 T cell genomes, went into each replicate PCR. The purified libraries were quantified using a Qubit 3.0 fluorometer, sized with a Bioanalyzer 2100, and then quantified again using the KAPA Library Quantification kit. Every immunoSEQ 96-well plate was sequenced on a separate single-read 150-cycle Illumina NextSeq 550 flow cell. From the authors' description of their analysis: Because only junctional sequences without quality scores were contained in the immunoSEQ output, filtering matching that applied to full-length reads could not be performed. To assign V/J genes and CDR3, sequences were annotated against IMGT germline references using PyIR, a Python wrapper for IgBLAST v1.9. Reads were filtered out if the reads had weak V/J assignments (E-value above 1e-6), no CDR3, stop codons, out-of-frame junctions, or ambiguous translated residues. A V3J clonotype was defined by an identical inferred V gene, J gene, and CDR3 amino acid sequence. Percentage overlap between repertoires was calculated by dividing the number of shared unique clonotypes by the size of the smaller repertoire. Repertoire richness was assessed with RTK rarefaction, the Chao1 estimator, and Recon v2.1 estimates of unobserved clonotypes. Generation probabilities for all TCRbeta clonotypes obtained by the gDNA method from several donors were computed using OLGA. TCRdb retrieved this table from immuneACCESS and kept in-frame rearrangements only. Not all clones are present; in checked studies, unresolved V genes account for under half, and no reason is known for the remainder. Clone size and the V and J calls come from that table; the DNA yielded D and trimming. The sample has approximately 500,000 clones on record, 90% to 97% of them singletons. The ten largest account for 0.055% to 0.075% of the sample.

The donors were healthy, HIV-negative adults who had no recently reported acute infections or vaccinations. Every donor was a Caucasian adult residing in Nashville, Tennessee, USA. CD4+ T cells were enriched by magnetic negative selection, after which naive cells were positively selected on CD45RA and the negative fraction was taken as the memory subset. After blood collection by leukapheresis, PBMCs were isolated using Ficoll-Histopaque density gradient centrifugation and then cryopreserved in the vapor phase of liquid nitrogen. Purity and quantity of every magnetically sorted T cell population were checked by analytical flow cytometry. Each sorted fraction had its genomic DNA isolated and then quantified by UV absorbance on a Nanodrop 2000c. With regard to this clone: The target of this receptor is not known. Nothing much larger sits one base from this clone, and base qualities are not available.

The sequence came from a woman aged 25 to 39 in good health. The sequenced material came from naive CD4+ T cells sorted from blood. The intended sense of this specimen's cell subset or site label: CD45RA+ positively selected.

CDR3 region: CASSPGQGGHSPLHF. The nucleotide sequence reads as follows: TGCGCCAGCAGTCCGGGACAGGGAGGTCATTCACCCCTCCACTTT. The V and J segments used are TRBV5-1 and TRBJ1-6; 9 middle bases align to TRBD1. The CDR3 covers 15 residues, taking in both the cysteine and the phenylalanine. The DNA shown is the 45-base CDR3, in frame from base 1. V ends up 5 bases short and J 8 bases short, with an unmatched junction base count of 8. The germline V gene supplies CDR1 SGHRS and CDR2 YFSETQ.